This TCR beta chain appears in the sequencing data of a study of blood T cells in healthy people across ages. The people who gave samples were healthy Caucasians from Russia, aged roughly 6 to 100. A sample-barcoded 5' primer and a J-beta primer mix were used in a second PCR of roughly 7 to 11 cycles. In TCRdb, the 5' RACE reads were re-called with MiXCR into one record per CDR3 protein. The sample shows roughly 1.6 million distinct CDR3 sequences, roughly 32% of them seen only once. As for this clonotype: Its specificity is not known.

Study observations and caveats: CMV status of donors was unknown, possibly confounding expanded clonotype changes. Diversity was estimated from one million T cells, and these estimates were considered underestimates. Older individuals had lower TCR beta diversity per million T cells (the decline was roughly linear).

Trimming cost V 1 base and J 1 base, with 13 bases left between them. CDR3 length: 16 residues. Germline V gives CDR1 MNHEY, CDR2 SMNVEV (reference sequence). This clonotype was sampled from a woman in her twenties or thirties in good health. The sample consisted of blood. The genes are TRBV27 and TRBJ1-1, with D maybe TRBD1 (5 bases). CDR3 DNA: TGTGCCAGCAGTTTATTAGGGGCTAGCAGGAACACTGAAGCTTTCTTT. Its translation is CASSLLGASRNTEAFF.